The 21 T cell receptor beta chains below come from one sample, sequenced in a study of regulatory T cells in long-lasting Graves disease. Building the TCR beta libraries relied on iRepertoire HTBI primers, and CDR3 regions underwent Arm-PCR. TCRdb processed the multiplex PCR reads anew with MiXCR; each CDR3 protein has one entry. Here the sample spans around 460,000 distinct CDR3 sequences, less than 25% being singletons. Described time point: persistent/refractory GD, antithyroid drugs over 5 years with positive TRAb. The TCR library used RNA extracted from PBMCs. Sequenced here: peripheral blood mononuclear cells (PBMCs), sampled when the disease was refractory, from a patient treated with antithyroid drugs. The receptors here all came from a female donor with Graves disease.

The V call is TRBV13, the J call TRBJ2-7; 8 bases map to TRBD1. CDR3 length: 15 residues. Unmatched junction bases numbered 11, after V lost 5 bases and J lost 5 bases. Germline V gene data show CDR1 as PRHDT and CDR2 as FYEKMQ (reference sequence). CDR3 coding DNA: TGTGCCAGCAGCACCAGGGGGCGCATGGAGGACGAGCAGTACTTC. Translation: CASSTRGRMEDEQYF.

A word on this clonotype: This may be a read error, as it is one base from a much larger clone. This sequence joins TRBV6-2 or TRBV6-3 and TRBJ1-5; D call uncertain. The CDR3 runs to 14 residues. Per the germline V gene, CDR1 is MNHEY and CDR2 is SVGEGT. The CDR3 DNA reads TGTGCCAGCAGTTTTACACCTAGCGATCAGCCCCAGCATTTT. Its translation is CASSFTPSDQPQHF.

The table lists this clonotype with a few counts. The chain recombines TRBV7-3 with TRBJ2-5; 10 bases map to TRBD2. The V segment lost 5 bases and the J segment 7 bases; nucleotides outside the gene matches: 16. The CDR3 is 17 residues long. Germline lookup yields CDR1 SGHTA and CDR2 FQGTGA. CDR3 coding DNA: TGTGCCAGCAGCCCCGGGTCTAGCGGGGGCACACTCGGGACCCAGTACTTC. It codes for CASSPGSSGGTLGTQYF.

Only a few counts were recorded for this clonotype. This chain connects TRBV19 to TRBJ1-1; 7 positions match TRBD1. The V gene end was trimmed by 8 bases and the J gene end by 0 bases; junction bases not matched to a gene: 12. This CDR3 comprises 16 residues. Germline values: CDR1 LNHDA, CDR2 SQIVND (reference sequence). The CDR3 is CASQRERGPLNTEAFF. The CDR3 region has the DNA TGTGCCAGTCAGAGGGAAAGGGGGCCGTTGAACACTGAAGCTTTCTTT.

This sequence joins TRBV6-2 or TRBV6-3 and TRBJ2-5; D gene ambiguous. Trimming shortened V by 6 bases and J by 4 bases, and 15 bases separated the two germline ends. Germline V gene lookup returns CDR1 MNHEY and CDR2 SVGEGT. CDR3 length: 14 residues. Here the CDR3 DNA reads TGTGCCAGCAGACGACTGCTCCTAGGAGAGACCCAGTACTTC. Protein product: CASRRLLLGETQYF.

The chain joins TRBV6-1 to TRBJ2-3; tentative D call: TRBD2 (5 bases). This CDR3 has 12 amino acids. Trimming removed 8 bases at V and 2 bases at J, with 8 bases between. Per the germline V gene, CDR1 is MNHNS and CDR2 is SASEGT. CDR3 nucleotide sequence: TGTGCCAGCGAGGGAGACACAGATACGCAGTATTTT. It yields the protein CASEGDTDTQYF.

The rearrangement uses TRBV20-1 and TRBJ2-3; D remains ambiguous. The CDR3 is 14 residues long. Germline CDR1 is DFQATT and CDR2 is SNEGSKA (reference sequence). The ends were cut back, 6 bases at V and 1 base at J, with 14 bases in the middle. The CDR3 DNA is TGCAGTGCCGCGACCTCGGTCCGCACAGATACGCAGTATTTT. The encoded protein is CSAATSVRTDTQYF.

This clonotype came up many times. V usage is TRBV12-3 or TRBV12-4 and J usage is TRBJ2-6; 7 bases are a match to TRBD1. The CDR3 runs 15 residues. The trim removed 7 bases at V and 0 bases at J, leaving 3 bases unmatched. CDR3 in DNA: TGTGCCAGCAAGGCAGGGGGCTCTGGGGCCAACGTCCTGACTTTC. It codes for CASKAGGSGANVLTF.

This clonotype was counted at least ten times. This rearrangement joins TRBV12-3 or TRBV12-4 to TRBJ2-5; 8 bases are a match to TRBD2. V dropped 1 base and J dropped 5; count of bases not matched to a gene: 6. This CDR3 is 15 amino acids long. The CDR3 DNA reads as TGTGCCAGCAGTTTAGTACCGGGGGGGCATGAGACCCAGTACTTC. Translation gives CASSLVPGGHETQYF.

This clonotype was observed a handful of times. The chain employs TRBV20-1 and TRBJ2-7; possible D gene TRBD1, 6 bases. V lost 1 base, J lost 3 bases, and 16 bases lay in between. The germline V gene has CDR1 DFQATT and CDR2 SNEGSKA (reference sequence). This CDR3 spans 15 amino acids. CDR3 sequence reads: CSARGAVGGVYEQYF. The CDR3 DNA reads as TGCAGTGCTAGAGGCGCGGTAGGGGGAGTCTACGAGCAGTACTTC.

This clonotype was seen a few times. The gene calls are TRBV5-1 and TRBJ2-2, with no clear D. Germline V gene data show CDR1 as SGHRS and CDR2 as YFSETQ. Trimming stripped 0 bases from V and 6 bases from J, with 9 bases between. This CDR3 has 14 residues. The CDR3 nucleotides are TGCGCCAGCAGCTTGGGCTTATCATCCGGGGAGCTGTTTTTT. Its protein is CASSLGLSSGELFF.

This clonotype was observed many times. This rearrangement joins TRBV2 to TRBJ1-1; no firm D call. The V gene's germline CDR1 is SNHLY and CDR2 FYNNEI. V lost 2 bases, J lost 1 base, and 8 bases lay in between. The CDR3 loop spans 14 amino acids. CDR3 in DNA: TGTGCCAGCAGTGAAAGAGAAGGGAACACTGAAGCTTTCTTT. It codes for CASSEREGNTEAFF. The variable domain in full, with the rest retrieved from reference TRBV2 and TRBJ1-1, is EPEVTQTPSHQVTQMGQEVILRCVPISNHLYFYWYRQILGQKVEFLVSFYNNEISEKSEIFDDQFSVERPDGSNFTLKIRSTKLEDSAMYFCASSEREGNTEAFFGQGTRLTVV.

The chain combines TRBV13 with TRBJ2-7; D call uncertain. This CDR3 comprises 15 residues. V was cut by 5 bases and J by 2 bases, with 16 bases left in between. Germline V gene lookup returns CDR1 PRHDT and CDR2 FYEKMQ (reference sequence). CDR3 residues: CASSPPPDQPYEQYF. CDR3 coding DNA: TGTGCCAGCAGCCCCCCCCCCGACCAACCCTACGAGCAGTACTTC. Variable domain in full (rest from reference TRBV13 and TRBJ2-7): AAGVIQSPRHLIKEKRETATLKCYPIPRHDTVYWYQQGPGQDPQFLISFYEKMQSDKGSIPDRFSAQQFSDYHSELNMSSLELGDSALYFCASSPPPDQPYEQYFGPGTRLTVT.

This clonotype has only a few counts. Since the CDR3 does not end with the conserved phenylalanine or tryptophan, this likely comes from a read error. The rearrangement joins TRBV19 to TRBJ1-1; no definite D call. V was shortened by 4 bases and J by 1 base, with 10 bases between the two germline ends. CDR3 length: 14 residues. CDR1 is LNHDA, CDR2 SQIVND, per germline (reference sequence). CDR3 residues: CASSTGWGNTEAFL. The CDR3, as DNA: TGTGCCAGTAGTACCGGATGGGGGAACACTGAAGCTTTCCTT.

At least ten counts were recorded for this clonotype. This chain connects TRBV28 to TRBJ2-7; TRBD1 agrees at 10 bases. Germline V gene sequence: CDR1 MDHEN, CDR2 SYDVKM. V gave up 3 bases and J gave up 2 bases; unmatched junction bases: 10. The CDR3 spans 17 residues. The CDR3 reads CASSFPPAGQGAYEQYF. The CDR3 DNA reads TGTGCCAGCAGTTTTCCGCCCGCTGGACAGGGGGCCTACGAGCAGTACTTC.

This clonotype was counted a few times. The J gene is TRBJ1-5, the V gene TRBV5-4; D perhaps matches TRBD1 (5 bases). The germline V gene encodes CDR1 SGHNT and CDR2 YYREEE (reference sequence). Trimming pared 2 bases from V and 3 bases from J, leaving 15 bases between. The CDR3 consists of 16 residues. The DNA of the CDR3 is TGTGCCAGCAGCTTTGACGGCCAGGGACTCAATCAGCCCCAGCATTTT. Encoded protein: CASSFDGQGLNQPQHF.

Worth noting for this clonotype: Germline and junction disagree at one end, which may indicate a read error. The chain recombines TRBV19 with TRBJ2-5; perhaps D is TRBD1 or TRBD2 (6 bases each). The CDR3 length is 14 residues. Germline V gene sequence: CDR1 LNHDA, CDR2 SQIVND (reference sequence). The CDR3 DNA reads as TGTGCCAGTAGCATAGGGGGGAGCCAAGAGACCCAGTACTTC. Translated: CASSIGGSQETQYF.

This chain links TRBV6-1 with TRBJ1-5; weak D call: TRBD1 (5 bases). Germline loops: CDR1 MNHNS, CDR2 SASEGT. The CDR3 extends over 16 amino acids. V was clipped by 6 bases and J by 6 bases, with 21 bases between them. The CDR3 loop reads CASRVLAKGLAQPQHF. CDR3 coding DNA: TGTGCCAGCAGGGTTCTGGCAAAGGGGTTGGCTCAGCCCCAGCATTTT.

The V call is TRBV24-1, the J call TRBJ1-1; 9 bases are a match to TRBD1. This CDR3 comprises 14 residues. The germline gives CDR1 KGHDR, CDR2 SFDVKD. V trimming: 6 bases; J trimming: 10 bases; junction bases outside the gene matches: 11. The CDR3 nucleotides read TGTGCCACCAGTCCAAAGGGACAGGGATTCGGAGCTTTCTTT. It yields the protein CATSPKGQGFGAFF.

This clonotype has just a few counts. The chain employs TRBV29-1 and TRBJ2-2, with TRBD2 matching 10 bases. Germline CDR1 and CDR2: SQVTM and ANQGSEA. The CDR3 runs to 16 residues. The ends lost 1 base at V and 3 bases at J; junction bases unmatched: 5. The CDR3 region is CSVEGRAGGYTGELFF. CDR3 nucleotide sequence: TGCAGCGTTGAAGGGAGAGCGGGAGGGTACACCGGGGAGCTGTTTTTT.

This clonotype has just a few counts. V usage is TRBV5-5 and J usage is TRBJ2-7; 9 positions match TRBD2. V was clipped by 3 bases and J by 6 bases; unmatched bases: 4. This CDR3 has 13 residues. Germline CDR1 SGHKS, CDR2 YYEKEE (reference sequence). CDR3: CASSWGLAGEQYF. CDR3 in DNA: TGTGCCAGCAGCTGGGGACTAGCTGGCGAGCAGTACTTC.